This T cell receptor (beta chain) was documented in a study of T-cell memory formation after mild COVID-19. TCRdb itself ran the 5' RACE reads through MiXCR, one entry per CDR3 protein. Here the sample spans over 400,000 distinct CDR3 sequences, 23% being singletons. Points from the study as a whole: Clones that shrank (day 15 to 85) were balanced CD4/CD8, whereas later expanders leaned CD4+.

With respect to this clonotype: The antigen remains unidentified.

CDR1 is SGHRS, CDR2 YFSETQ, per germline. V trimming: 0 bases; J trimming: 7 bases; junction bases outside the gene matches: 6. The CDR3 covers 15 residues. The source is an adult woman who had mild COVID-19 (a few samples of this study predate the infection). Cell type and time point are not known. The sequencing input was PBMCs or a T cell subset sorted from them (not recorded which). The chain has TRBV5-1 and TRBJ1-5; 8 bases fit TRBD1. The CDR3, as DNA: TGCGCCAGCAGCTTGGGCCAGGGGGCAGGGCAGCCCCAGCATTTT. This codes for CASSLGQGAGQPQHF.